The next 8 T cell receptor beta chains were all read from a single sample in a study of blood T cell repertoires in COVID-19. Assay used: immunoSEQ multiplex PCR; TCRdb lists only in-frame clones, some missing. The repertoire holds a few hundred thousand clones, approximately 91% seen once, with 0.75% to 1% in the top ten. The sequencing sample was made of PBMCs or T cells enriched from blood (not recorded which). The receptor set was obtained from a woman in her twenties or thirties who had recovered from COVID-19.

The chain couples TRBV24-1 to TRBJ1-2; the D gene is possibly TRBD1 (5 bases). The CDR3 covers 15 residues. CDR1 and CDR2 (germline): KGHDR, SFDVKD. V lost 4 bases and J lost 5, with 16 bases in between. The CDR3 coding sequence is TGTGCCACCAGTGACCCGACAGATTCCTCGTATGGCTACACCTTC. Protein: CATSDPTDSSYGYTF.

V usage is TRBV19 and J usage is TRBJ2-5, with 8 positions matching TRBD2. V gave up 1 base and J gave up 2 bases; unmatched junction bases: 3. Germline assignment: CDR1 LNHDA and CDR2 SQIVND (reference sequence). The CDR3 spans 15 residues. CDR3 nucleotides: TGTGCCAGTAGTATAGCGGGGGGGAAACAAGAGACCCAGTACTTC. Encoded protein: CASSIAGGKQETQYF.

This clone was found once. This chain links TRBV9 with TRBJ1-1, with D maybe TRBD1 (6 bases). This CDR3 has 14 residues. CDR1 and CDR2 from the germline V gene are SGDLS and YYNGEE. V was clipped by 4 bases and J by 5 bases, with 15 bases between them. This CDR3 is CASSTEQGETEAFF. The DNA for the CDR3 is TGTGCCAGCAGCACCGAACAGGGAGAAACTGAAGCTTTCTTT.

This clone was recorded once. This rearrangement joins TRBV3-1 (or the pseudogene TRBV3-2) to TRBJ2-3; TRBD2 matches at 7 bases. Trimming removed 2 bases from V and 6 bases from J; junction bases left unmatched: 8. Germline V gene data show CDR1 as LGHDT and CDR2 as YNNKEL (reference sequence). This CDR3 is built from 15 residues. As DNA, the CDR3 is TGTGCCAGCAGCCAAAAAAAGGGTAGCGGGGATACGCAGTATTTT. It encodes CASSQKKGSGDTQYF.

This clone was seen more than once but under ten times. The rearrangement uses TRBV7-6 and TRBJ1-1, with D maybe TRBD1 (5 bases). V lost 1 base and J 1 base, leaving 13 bases between the germline ends. Germline loops: CDR1 SGHVS, CDR2 FNYEAQ. The CDR3 is made up of 16 amino acids. The DNA of the CDR3 is TGTGCCAGCAGCTTAGGGGGCCCTATTGGGAACACTGAAGCTTTCTTT. Translated: CASSLGGPIGNTEAFF.

This sequence joins TRBV28 and TRBJ1-2; a weak D match, TRBD1 (5 bases). Germline loops: CDR1 MDHEN, CDR2 SYDVKM. This CDR3 contains 12 residues. V lost 7 bases to trimming and J lost 2 bases, with 8 bases between them. The CDR3 protein is CASKQDNYGYTF. CDR3 bases: TGTGCCAGCAAACAGGACAACTATGGCTACACCTTC.

The chain uses TRBV7-2 and TRBJ2-5, with D perhaps TRBD2 (6 bases). The V gene's germline CDR1 is SGHTA and CDR2 FQGNSA. The CDR3 is 14 residues long. Trimming removed 2 bases at V and 5 bases at J, with 12 bases between. The CDR3 loop reads CASSLLTSRETQYF. Written as DNA, the CDR3 is TGTGCCAGCAGCTTATTAACTAGCAGGGAGACCCAGTACTTC.

The V and J genes are TRBV19 and TRBJ1-5; TRBD1 matches 10 bases. The germline gives CDR1 LNHDA, CDR2 SQIVND (reference sequence). V dropped 5 bases and J dropped 5; count of bases not matched to a gene: 6. This CDR3 has 15 amino acids. CDR3 residues: CASSGGQGFYQPQHF. DNA for the CDR3: TGTGCCAGTAGTGGGGGACAGGGGTTTTATCAGCCCCAGCATTTT. Full variable domain (outside the CDR3, taken from reference TRBV19 and TRBJ1-5): DGGITQSPKYLFRKEGQNVTLSCEQNLNHDAMYWYRQDPGQGLRLIYYSQIVNDFQKGDIAEGYSVSREKKESFPLTVTSAQKNPTAFYLCASSGGQGFYQPQHFGDGTRLSIL.